A single sample is the source of the 18 T cell receptor beta chains below, sequenced in a study of OX40 agonist ivuxolimab in advanced cancers. TCRdb keeps only in-frame clones here, not all; method: immunoSEQ multiplex PCR. The sample carries 70,000 to 90,000 clones, roughly 89% recorded once. The sequences come from CD4+ or CD8+ T cells sorted from blood, collected in a trial of the OX40 agonist ivuxolimab. Receptors were obtained from an adult with an advanced solid tumor such as melanoma, head and neck, liver or kidney cancer.

This sequence joins TRBV14 and TRBJ2-7; D gene unclear. In germline, CDR1 is SGHDN, CDR2 FVKESK. CDR3 length: 14 amino acids. Trimming pared 6 bases from V and 2 bases from J, leaving 14 bases between. This CDR3 reads CASSPDDETYEQYF. For the CDR3, the DNA is TGTGCCAGCAGTCCTGATGACGAGACCTACGAGCAGTACTTC.

V and J are TRBV11-2 and TRBJ2-1, with a possible D match to TRBD1 (5 bases). V lost 1 base, J lost 5 bases, and 15 bases lay in between. Germline CDR1 reads SGHAT; CDR2 reads FQNNGV. The CDR3 runs to 16 residues. DNA for the CDR3: TGTGCCAGCAGCTTAGTTGAACAGGCGCCGAACAATGAGCAGTTCTTC. This encodes CASSLVEQAPNNEQFF.

The CDR3: CASSLAGGSGTGELFF. The CDR3 DNA reads TGTGCCAGCAGTTTAGCTGGAGGGAGCGGCACCGGGGAGCTGTTTTTT. The chain is built from TRBV7-3 and TRBJ2-2, with a possible D match to TRBD2 (6 bases). Germline CDR1 reads SGHTA; CDR2 reads FQGTGA. This CDR3 is built from 16 residues. V was shortened by 6 bases and J by 4 bases, with 18 bases between the two germline ends. Combining the CDR3 with reference TRBV7-3 and TRBJ2-2 gives the whole variable domain GAGVSQTPSNKVTEKGKYVELRCDPISGHTALYWYRQSLGQGPEFLIYFQGTGAADDSGLPNDRFFAVRPEGSVSTLKIQRTERGDSAVYLCASSLAGGSGTGELFFGEGSRLTVL.

The chain recombines TRBV18 with TRBJ1-4, with D possibly matching TRBD1 (5 bases). Trimming cost V 6 bases and J 6 bases, with 11 bases left between them. The CDR3 runs 13 residues. CDR1 is KGHSH, CDR2 LQKENI, per germline. The CDR3 nucleotides are TGTGCCAGCTCCCAGGGCGTAGATGAAAAACTGTTTTTT. Amino acids: CASSQGVDEKLFF.

The chain has TRBV15 and TRBJ2-1, with D tentatively TRBD2 (5 bases). CDR3 length equals 15 residues. V was clipped by 2 bases and J by 0 bases, with 8 bases between them. Germline-derived CDR1 and CDR2 are LNHNV and YYDKDF (reference sequence). This CDR3 reads CATSRTGVSYNEQFF. CDR3 in DNA: TGTGCCACCAGCAGAACCGGGGTCTCCTACAATGAGCAGTTCTTC. The entire variable domain, with the rest obtained from reference TRBV15 and TRBJ2-1, is as follows: DAMVIQNPRYQVTQFGKPVTLSCSQTLNHNVMYWYQQKSSQAPKLLFHYYDKDFNNEADTPDNFQSRRPNTSFCFLDIRSPGLGDTAMYLCATSRTGVSYNEQFFGPGTRLTVL.

The CDR3 DNA sequence: TGCGCCAGCAGAGTCAGGGGTTCACCCCTCCACTTT. Translation gives CASRVRGSPLHF. The gene calls are TRBV4-3 and TRBJ1-6, with D perhaps TRBD1 (6 bases). The V end lost 6 bases, the J end lost 9 bases, and 9 bases lay between the germline ends. Germline assignment: CDR1 LGHNA and CDR2 YSLEER. This CDR3 region has 12 residues.

The chain uses TRBV18 and TRBJ1-5; TRBD1 agrees at 7 bases. Germline CDR1 is KGHSH and CDR2 is LQKENI. The CDR3 runs 14 residues. The J segment lost 5 bases and the V segment lost 3 bases, leaving 4 bases of the junction unmatched. CDR3 sequence (DNA): TGTGCCAGCTCACCTCAGGGGGGGGATCAGCCCCAGCATTTT. Its translation is CASSPQGGDQPQHF.

This chain links TRBV10-3 with TRBJ2-7; the D gene is possibly TRBD1 (6 bases). V dropped 6 bases and J dropped 0 bases, with 12 bases sitting between them. The CDR3 length is 14 residues. Germline values: CDR1 ENHRY, CDR2 SYGVKD. The CDR3 sequence is CAIRRDTSSYEQYF. CDR3 DNA: TGTGCCATCAGACGGGACACCAGCTCCTACGAGCAGTACTTC.

This rearrangement joins TRBV2 to TRBJ2-3, with TRBD2 matching over 11 bases. V lost 5 bases and J lost 14; bases outside the gene matches: 24. Germline assignment: CDR1 SNHLY and CDR2 FYNNEI. The length of the CDR3 is 18 residues. CDR3: CASSRLAGTANPNSERYF. The CDR3 DNA reads TGTGCCAGCAGTAGACTAGCGGGGACTGCAAATCCTAACTCGGAGCGGTATTTT.

The chain has TRBV6-1 and TRBJ1-5, with TRBD1 matching over 8 bases. Unmatched junction bases numbered 4, after V lost 6 bases and J lost 6 bases. This CDR3 contains 13 residues. Per germline, CDR1 MNHNS and CDR2 SASEGT. CDR3 loop: CASSRDRSQPQHF. Here the CDR3 DNA reads TGTGCCAGCAGCCGGGACAGGAGTCAGCCCCAGCATTTT.

The V gene is TRBV7-9, the J gene TRBJ1-2; D gene uncertain. Germline CDR1 SEHNR, CDR2 FQNEAQ (reference sequence). Deletions cut 2 bases from V and 6 bases from J, with 13 bases between. The CDR3 runs to 14 residues. CDR3 region: CASSLQTTGHGYTF. The CDR3 DNA reads TGTGCCAGCAGCTTACAGACCACCGGACATGGCTACACCTTC.

The rearrangement joins TRBV2 to TRBJ2-1; TRBD2 agrees at 9 bases. Trimming removed 0 bases from V and 7 bases from J; junction bases left unmatched: 7. The CDR3 consists of 16 residues. Per the germline V gene, CDR1 is SNHLY and CDR2 is FYNNEI. The CDR3 sequence: CASSEAVGGGANEQFF. CDR3 in DNA: TGTGCCAGCAGTGAAGCAGTAGGCGGGGGGGCAAATGAGCAGTTCTTC.

The chain recombines TRBV7-9 with TRBJ1-1; TRBD1 matches 10 bases. The V and J ends lost 4 bases and 3 bases, in that order; junction bases with no gene match: 11. The CDR3 consists of 17 residues. Germline assignment: CDR1 SEHNR and CDR2 FQNEAQ (reference sequence). The CDR3 DNA is TGTGCCAGCAGCTCCATCAAGACAGGGGGCGCGTACACTGAAGCTTTCTTT. Translation: CASSSIKTGGAYTEAFF.

The rearrangement uses TRBV18 and TRBJ2-2, with TRBD2 as a possible D gene (5 bases). Trimming removed 6 bases at V and 5 bases at J, with 16 bases between. The germline V gene has CDR1 KGHSH and CDR2 LQKENI. The CDR3 runs 15 residues. CDR3 sequence: CASSPPSGRTGELFF. The CDR3 nucleotides are TGTGCCAGCTCTCCGCCATCGGGGAGAACCGGGGAGCTGTTTTTT.

The chain recombines TRBV6-5 with TRBJ1-2; D may be TRBD1 (6 bases). This CDR3 spans 14 amino acids. CDR1 is MNHEY, CDR2 SVGAGI, per germline. The germline V and J ends were trimmed by 6 bases and 4 bases, with 15 bases remaining between them. CDR3 loop: CASRTQGHTYGYTF. CDR3 bases: TGTGCCAGCAGAACACAGGGCCACACCTATGGCTACACCTTC.

This clone was found a few times. V is TRBV5-1 and J is TRBJ2-3; 8 bases match TRBD2. The ends lost 4 bases at V and 4 bases at J; junction bases unmatched: 14. The CDR3 is 17 residues long. Germline V gives CDR1 SGHRS, CDR2 YFSETQ. The CDR3 spells CASSPWGWRGAADTQYF. The CDR3, as DNA: TGCGCCAGCAGCCCGTGGGGCTGGCGGGGGGCCGCAGATACGCAGTATTTT.

The rearrangement uses TRBV5-8 and TRBJ2-7; the D gene is possibly TRBD2 (6 bases). V was cut by 4 bases and J by 3 bases, with 20 bases left in between. Germline CDR1 reads SGHTS; CDR2 reads YDEGEE. CDR3 length equals 16 residues. The CDR3 DNA reads as TGTGCCAGCAGCCCCTCCGCCGGGGGACCTATCTACGAGCAGTACTTC. Its translation is CASSPSAGGPIYEQYF.

J is TRBJ2-5 and V is TRBV6-6; the match to TRBD1 covers 8 bases. V trimming: 8 bases; J trimming: 0 bases; junction bases outside the gene matches: 11. In germline, CDR1 is MNHNY, CDR2 SVGAGI (reference sequence). This CDR3 is 16 amino acids long. CDR3 DNA: TGTGCCAGCTCCAAGGGGACAGGCTCTTACCAAGAGACCCAGTACTTC. Translating it yields CASSKGTGSYQETQYF.